A single sample is the source of the 12 T cell receptor beta chains below, sequenced in a study of cytomegalovirus exposure and HLA in healthy donors. The PCR made use of 60 Vbeta and 13 Jbeta primers. TCRdb keeps only in-frame clones here, not all; method: immunoSEQ multiplex PCR. The sample carries roughly 98,000 clones, approximately 72% recorded once. The sample was PBMCs. Every receptor here comes from a man younger than 30 in good health and CMV-seropositive.

Points on this clone: The DNA is omitted, as the CDR3 cannot be located on it reliably, and the CDR3 follows TCRdb's listing. The J gene is TRBJ2-1, the V gene TRBV29-1; the DNA was not compared with TRBD2, the D call given in the table. Both ends counted, the CDR3 spans 13 residues. CDR1 and CDR2 from the germline V gene are SQVTM and ANQGSEA. The chain's CDR3 is CSVWAGGSVREFF.

The J gene is TRBJ1-1, the V gene TRBV9; no firm D call. CDR1 is SGDLS, CDR2 YYNGEE, per germline. The V end lost 3 bases, the J end lost 3 bases, and 9 bases lay between the germline ends. The CDR3 contains 13 residues. The CDR3 sequence is CASSASLYTEAFF. As DNA, the CDR3 is TGTGCCAGCAGCGCGTCCTTGTACACTGAAGCTTTCTTT. The whole variable domain, remainder taken from reference TRBV9 and TRBJ1-1, is DSGVTQTPKHLITATGQRVTLRCSPRSGDLSVYWYQQSLDQGLQFLIQYYNGEERAKGNILERFSAQQFPDLHSELNLSSLELGDSALYFCASSASLYTEAFFGQGTRLTVV.

CDR3 coding DNA: TGCGCCAGCAGCCCCGAGACCGGGACAGGATCCTACGAGCAGTACTTC. Its protein product is CASSPETGTGSYEQYF. This chain uses TRBV5-1 with TRBJ2-7; 8 bases match TRBD1. From germline, CDR1 is SGHRS and CDR2 YFSETQ. The CDR3 runs to 16 residues. Trimming removed 4 bases from V and 1 base from J; junction bases left unmatched: 10.

This chain connects TRBV9 to TRBJ1-1, with 7 bases identical to TRBD1. The V and J ends lost 4 bases and 1 base, in that order; junction bases with no gene match: 4. Germline assignment: CDR1 SGDLS and CDR2 YYNGEE. The CDR3 runs to 14 residues. The CDR3 loop reads CASSQRQGNTEAFF. The CDR3 DNA reads TGTGCCAGCAGCCAAAGACAGGGGAACACTGAAGCTTTCTTT.

The gene calls are TRBV27 and TRBJ1-1; 9 positions agree with TRBD1. Trimming took 5 bases from V and 5 from J; bases not matched to a gene: 9. This CDR3 contains 15 residues. Germline V gene sequence: CDR1 MNHEY, CDR2 SMNVEV (reference sequence). In nucleotides, the CDR3 is TGTGCCAGCAGTCCCCCGACAGGGGGAGGGACTGAAGCTTTCTTT. Its translation is CASSPPTGGGTEAFF.

This chain connects TRBV27 to TRBJ2-7; 9 bases fit TRBD1. Losses at the gene ends were 5 bases for V and 7 bases for J; bases not matched to a gene: 9. CDR1 and CDR2 (germline): MNHEY, SMNVEV (reference sequence). The CDR3 covers 14 residues. DNA of the CDR3: TGTGCCAGCAGTAGGGACAGGGTGGGATTGGAGCAGTACTTC. It is translated as CASSRDRVGLEQYF.

The rearrangement uses TRBV28 and TRBJ1-5; D is perhaps TRBD1 (5 bases). The V end lost 1 base, the J end lost 2 bases, and 12 bases lay between the germline ends. The germline V gene encodes CDR1 MDHEN and CDR2 SYDVKM. The length of the CDR3 is 16 residues. The DNA for the CDR3 is TGTGCCAGCAGTTTATCGGGGGTGTGGGGCAATCAGCCCCAGCATTTT. Amino acid sequence: CASSLSGVWGNQPQHF. Combining the CDR3 with reference TRBV28 and TRBJ1-5 gives the whole variable domain DVKVTQSSRYLVKRTGEKVFLECVQDMDHENMFWYRQDPGLGLRLIYFSYDVKMKEKGDIPEGYSVSREKKERFSLILESASTNQTSMYLCASSLSGVWGNQPQHFGDGTRLSIL.

This chain joins TRBV5-4 and TRBJ2-1, with TRBD2 matching over 12 bases. Unmatched junction bases numbered 15, after V lost 6 bases and J lost 8 bases. The germline gives CDR1 SGHNT, CDR2 YYREEE (reference sequence). CDR3 length equals 17 residues. The CDR3 region has the DNA TGTGCCAGCACCAACGGTCTAGCGGGGGGGCTTATCGATGAGCAGTTCTTC. This codes for CASTNGLAGGLIDEQFF. The full variable domain, completed using reference TRBV5-4 and TRBJ2-1, is ETGVTQSPTHLIKTRGQQVTLRCSSQSGHNTVSWYQQALGQGPQFIFQYYREEENGRGNFPPRFSGLQFPNYSSELNVNALELDDSALYLCASTNGLAGGLIDEQFFGPGTRLTVL.

The rearrangement links TRBV19 to TRBJ2-7; D gene ambiguous. This CDR3 comprises 14 residues. The germline gives CDR1 LNHDA, CDR2 SQIVND (reference sequence). V shed 8 bases and J shed 0 bases, with 14 bases lying between them. Written as DNA, the CDR3 is TGTGCCAGTGCCCAAAACCGAGGCTCCTACGAGCAGTACTTC. Protein: CASAQNRGSYEQYF.

V and J are TRBV28 and TRBJ1-3; D not resolved. The length of the CDR3 is 15 residues. V gave up 1 base and J gave up 0 bases, with 7 bases separating them. Germline-derived CDR1 and CDR2 are MDHEN and SYDVKM. CDR3 residues: CASSLYGDSGNTIYF. In DNA form, the CDR3 reads TGTGCCAGCAGTTTATACGGGGACTCTGGAAACACCATATATTTT.

This clone has a handful of counts. The V and J genes are TRBV10-3 and TRBJ2-1; D may be TRBD1 (6 bases). The germline gives CDR1 ENHRY, CDR2 SYGVKD. This CDR3 contains 14 residues. V dropped 11 bases and J dropped 1 base, with 15 bases sitting between them. CDR3 loop: CAVKGTGSYNEQFF. The CDR3 DNA follows: TGTGCCGTCAAAGGTACAGGGTCCTACAATGAGCAGTTCTTC.

V gene TRBV19 combines with J gene TRBJ1-1; D uncertain. Between the trimmed V and J ends, which lost 5 bases and 2 bases, there was a span of 9 bases. CDR1 and CDR2 (germline): LNHDA, SQIVND (reference sequence). CDR3 length equals 13 residues. The CDR3 DNA reads TGTGCCAGTAGTTTGCCGGGTAACACTGAAGCTTTCTTT. It translates to CASSLPGNTEAFF.